This record looks at one TCR beta chain sequence and its context. Which antigen it targets is not known. It has no much larger one-base neighbor in the sample; base qualities were not kept. The library was built by means of the immunoSEQ multiplex PCR assay. For the multiplex PCR, a mixture combining 60 forward primers for TCR Vbeta segments and 13 reverse primers for TCR Jbeta segments was used. A multiplex PCR assay on genomic DNA amplified the CDR3 region of rearranged TCR beta genes. On the Illumina HiSeq System, the amplified TCR beta libraries were sequenced as 87-base-pair reads. The authors processed their data as follows. In a later analysis, some 80 million unique TCR beta chains were counted across the roughly 610 repertoires, and roughly 9.9 million of these chains were shared by at least two donors. A nearest-neighbor algorithm error-corrected the raw reads and collapsed the reads into unique sequences, merging closely related sequences to remove PCR and sequencing errors. Alignment of CDR3 sequences to IMGT reference sequences was used to assign V, D and J gene segments. For a sequence to be retained, at least a six-nucleotide match to both a V gene segment and a J gene segment was required. Rearrangements were classified as productive when the CDR3 lacked stop codons and remained in frame with V and J, and all other rearrangements were classified as non-productive. Following IMGT convention, CDR3 was defined as the stretch from the second conserved V-encoded cysteine up to the conserved J-encoded phenylalanine. The earlier analysis of approximately 500 of the donors excluded sequences that lacked an unambiguous match to a single V gene segment. An earlier analysis of almost 600 of the donors classified V segments as functional when productive rearrangements were above 56.7% and as segregating when the standard deviation between donors was above 5%. A statistical classification framework was developed to diagnose cytomegalovirus status using the catalog of TCR beta chain sequences. In a later analysis, TCR nucleotide sequences were compared against IMGT/GENE-DB human TR gene sequences so that V and J genes could be assigned. Using the TCRdist pipeline, a later analysis assigned CDR3 sequences along with most-parsimonious VDJ recombination scenarios. In a later analysis, each TCR beta chain was defined by its CDR3 amino acid sequence together with its V-gene family, and reads lacking a unique V-gene family were excluded. To address suspected cross-contamination and a sequencing artifact, a later analysis removed a few hundred highly shared, low-generation-probability nucleotide sequences. For each public chain, a later analysis derived a clonal expansion index from normalized ranks of inferred template counts within each repertoire. A later analysis computed generation probabilities with a VDJ recombination model fitted to out-of-frame rearrangements, and checked the results against IGoR. A later analysis scored TCR-TCR, TCR-HLA and TCR-CMV co-occurrence with hypergeometric tests, applying a repertoire-size bias correction to TCR pairs. To estimate false discovery rates, a later analysis permuted the HLA or CMV assignments 20 times. In a later analysis, co-occurring TCRs were grouped with DBSCAN, and TCRdist sequence similarity was added when clustering was performed within HLA-allele-positive subsets. For co-occurrence clustering, repertoires with fewer than 30,000 or more than 120,000 public chains were excluded, along with 5 or 6 repertoires with anomalous nucleotide sharing. Held by TCRdb, this immuneACCESS table contains in-frame sequences only and omits some clones. Under half of the omission traces to an unresolved V gene where checked; the cause of the rest is unknown. V, J and clone size derive from that table, while D and trimming were established from the DNA sequence. A total of 80,000 to 100,000 clones appear in this sample, around 82% of them only once. More than 3% of the sample is held by the ten biggest clonotypes.

This sample is drawn from a study of cytomegalovirus exposure and HLA in healthy donors (dated by TCRdb to about 2017). For context, the study as a whole: According to an earlier analysis of several hundred of the donors, 150 million to 200 million T cells yielded approximately 120 million unique TCR beta sequences and 276 Gb of sequence data. Donor age, sex, ethnicity and CMV serostatus were compiled alongside the repertoire data. The study aimed to test whether cataloging public T cell receptors could reveal signatures of past pathogen exposure. To predict cytomegalovirus infection status, the study combined high-throughput TCR immunosequencing, statistical association of individual TCRs with disease status, and machine learning. Among 300 to 450 genotyped donors of the cohort, an average of 235,054 unique TCR beta nucleotide sequences were sequenced per donor, roughly 20% of them non-productive. HLA typing covered class I and class II loci at four-digit resolution. The T cell repertoires of 666 subjects were profiled by immunosequencing and related to cytomegalovirus serostatus. An earlier analysis of roughly 580 of the donors used high-throughput TCR beta sequencing to judge whether each TCR beta V gene segment behaved as functional or pseudogenic. Because of strong linkage in the cohort, five DR-DQ haplotypes were treated as single units for association and clustering. Besides the first cohort of about 730 subjects, a separate validation cohort made up of 90 to 150 different subjects was used. Every discovery cohort repertoire had been produced on one sequencing platform. Of the approximately 400 genotyped donors, roughly 76% were placed in the genetic ancestry cluster associated with self-reported Caucasian donors. To study patterns of TCR occurrence, a later analysis re-analyzed previously published TCR beta repertoires from around 670 donors and added high-resolution HLA genotyping. Roughly 300 gigabases of sequencing data and tens of millions of unique TCR sequences were included in an early release covering roughly 600 HLA-typed donors. Rather than drawing on any new phenotypic data, the later analysis identified candidate immune exposures from TCR beta sequences and the way those sequences occurred across donors. The number of typed donors differed by locus: about 620-640 for A, B, C, DRB1 and DQB1; 500 to 550 for DQA1; roughly 600 for DPA1; and 400 to 480 for DPB1. A later genetic analysis took genome-wide SNP genotypes for about 65% of the 666 donors and used that subset as a discovery cohort.

The cohort consisted of 650 to 850 healthy bone marrow donors. At the time of sampling, every cohort member was nominally healthy, though immune exposures that went unrecorded were likely present. The donor tested CMV seronegative and was one of the 352 seronegative cohort members. A peripheral blood sample was provided by each donor, and peripheral blood mononuclear cells were used for TCR beta sequencing. The Qiagen DNeasy Blood Extraction Kit was used to extract genomic DNA from the blood cell samples. Broader findings and caveats from the paper: In a later genetic analysis, fewer N-insertions in productive TCRs were reported among donors in an Asian-associated ancestry cluster than the roughly 700-donor mean. According to a later analysis, most CMV-associated TCR beta chains appeared to be HLA-restricted, and the HLA associations seemed to be driven largely by CMV exposure. The authors suggested that the approach could potentially be generalized to other disease states and immunological phenotypes. In an earlier analysis of 587 of the donors, most TCR beta V segments appeared in productive rearrangements about 87% or about 30% of the time, broadly matching IMGT annotations. An association between a missense DCLRE1C variant and V-gene and J-gene trimming of TCR beta chains was found in a later genetic analysis and replicated in an independent cohort. When HLA alleles, especially DR and DQ, strongly co-occurred, TCR associations were difficult to assign to individual alleles. Most TCR sequences were seen in very few donors, while some public TCRs were found in many individuals. Linkage disequilibrium might explain the correlated functional status among segregating V segments, but an unknown experimental factor could not be ruled out. The only immune exposure information available for the cohort was CMV serostatus. A cluster of highly shared sequence variants was judged likely to represent a technical artifact of the sequencing pipeline. Because HLA typing was unavailable for some donors at each locus, only the typed subset was used in association tests. In the study, 150 to 200 TCR beta chains were listed as associated with cytomegalovirus. In vitro tests confirmed that a few of the cytomegalovirus-associated TCR beta chains recognize cytomegalovirus antigens. A further reported finding was that TCR beta sequences accurately predicted the HLA-A and HLA-B alleles for most subjects in the first cohort. Only TCR beta chains were sequenced in this cohort, and the absence of alpha or paired-chain data limited detectable features. In a later analysis, TCR association rates were found to vary across HLA loci, with the most associated TCRs seen for DRB1 alleles and the fewest for HLA-C alleles. A later analysis associated 15,000 or so TCR beta sequences with specific HLA alleles at a false discovery rate of 0.05. A later analysis found that HLA-associated TCR beta chains were more clonally expanded and had lower generation probabilities than equally common non-associated chains. The presence/absence analyses assumed that sequencing depth was roughly uniform across donors, and that assumption may not be true. Several of the top co-occurrence clusters appeared to be linked to parvovirus B19, influenza, CMV and Epstein-Barr virus, according to a later analysis. Cytomegalovirus status was reported to be diagnosed by the classifier with high specificity and sensitivity in both the original and validation cohorts. Because counts were too low, 15 to 20 rarely observed V segments, including chromosome 9 orphons, were excluded from the earlier analysis of under 650 of the donors.

The sequencing input was PBMCs. This sequence originates from a man between 35 and 55 years old in good health and CMV-seronegative.

The CDR3 protein is CASSMDTDQPQHF. Here is the DNA: TGTGCCAGTAGTATGGACACCGATCAGCCCCAGCATTTT. Recombination connected TRBV19 to TRBJ1-5, and possibly TRBD1, on 5 matching bases. Its CDR3 holds 13 amino acids, cysteine through phenylalanine. Here the CDR3 DNA is all that survives: 39 bases in frame from base 1. As encoded in the germline V gene (reference sequence), CDR1 is LNHDA while CDR2 is SQIVND. A distance of 8 bases separates the germline ends of V and J, which lose 3 bases and 5 bases respectively.